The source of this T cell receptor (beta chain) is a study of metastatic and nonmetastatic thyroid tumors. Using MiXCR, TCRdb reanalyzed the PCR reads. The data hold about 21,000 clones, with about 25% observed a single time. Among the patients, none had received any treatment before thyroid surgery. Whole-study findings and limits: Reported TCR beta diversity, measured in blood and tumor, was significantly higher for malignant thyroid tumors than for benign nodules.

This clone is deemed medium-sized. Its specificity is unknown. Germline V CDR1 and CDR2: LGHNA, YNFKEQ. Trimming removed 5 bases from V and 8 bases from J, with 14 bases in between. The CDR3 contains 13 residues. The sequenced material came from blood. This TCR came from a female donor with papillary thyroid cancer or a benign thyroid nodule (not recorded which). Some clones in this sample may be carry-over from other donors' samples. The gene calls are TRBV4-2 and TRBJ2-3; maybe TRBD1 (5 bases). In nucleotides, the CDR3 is TGTGCCAGCAGCGACAGAACTACTGGTACGCAGTATTTT. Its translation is CASSDRTTGTQYF.